Reported below is one T cell receptor beta chain. CDR1 SGHRS and CDR2 YFSETQ come from the germline V gene. CDR3 length: 16 residues. Trimming pared 4 bases from V and 1 base from J, leaving 15 bases between. Generated by immunoSEQ multiplex PCR, the TCRdb table keeps only in-frame clones and is missing some. Among 2 million to 2.5 million clones listed, just over 90% were seen once. This specimen belongs to a study of shared clonotypes between healthy human individuals. Sequencing used naive CD4+ T cells from PBMCs. Subset indicated: CD45RA+ positively selected. This rearrangement joins TRBV5-1 to TRBJ2-1, with D tentatively TRBD1 or TRBD2 (5 bases each). The receptor was derived from a man younger than 35 in good health. Some clones in this sample may be carry-over from other donors' samples. CDR3 sequence reads: CASSISGARSYNEQFF. CDR3 DNA sequence: TGCGCCAGCAGCATATCCGGGGCTCGATCCTACAATGAGCAGTTCTTC.